These 12 T cell receptor beta chains were sequenced from one sample in a study of blood T cell repertoires in COVID-19. Sequencing used immunoSEQ multiplex PCR; TCRdb keeps in-frame clones, though not all of them. The sample has hundreds of thousands of clones, under 90% seen once. The source material was PBMCs or T cells enriched from blood (not recorded which). The receptors here all came from a man between 35 and 55 years old who had recovered from COVID-19.

V and J are TRBV19 and TRBJ2-4; tentatively, D is TRBD2 (6 bases). The CDR3 runs to 15 residues. Deletions cut 6 bases from V and 7 bases from J, with 19 bases between. The germline V gene encodes CDR1 LNHDA and CDR2 SQIVND (reference sequence). CDR3 nucleotides: TGTGCCAGTAGGGGTCAGGGAGGCTGGGGGAACATTCAGTACTTC. Protein product: CASRGQGGWGNIQYF.

The chain joins TRBV7-2 to TRBJ2-5; D is undetermined. Between the trimmed V and J ends, which lost 5 bases and 3 bases, there was a span of 4 bases. CDR3 size: 11 residues. Per the germline V gene, CDR1 is SGHTA and CDR2 is FQGNSA. CDR3 loop: CASSQKETQYF. Written as DNA, the CDR3 is TGTGCCAGCAGCCAAAAAGAGACCCAGTACTTC.

The chain uses TRBV24-1 and TRBJ2-3; TRBD2 matches 7 bases. CDR3 length equals 13 residues. V shed 6 bases, J shed 2 bases, and the junction held 1 base outside the gene matches. CDR1 KGHDR and CDR2 SFDVKD come from the germline V gene. The chain's CDR3 is CATSWDYTDTQYF. In nucleotides, the CDR3 is TGTGCCACCAGTTGGGACTACACAGATACGCAGTATTTT.

This sequence joins TRBV4-1 and TRBJ2-3, with a tentative D call TRBD2 (6 bases). V was cut by 0 bases and J by 4 bases, with 23 bases left in between. The CDR3 covers 19 residues. Germline-derived CDR1 and CDR2 are MGHRA and YSYEKL. CDR3 in DNA: TGCGCCAGCAGCCAAGATTTGATGTTGCGGGGCCCGGGATCAGATACGCAGTATTTT. Translated, it gives CASSQDLMLRGPGSDTQYF.

V gene TRBV5-1 combines with J gene TRBJ1-6; D may be TRBD1 (6 bases). The CDR3 totals 17 residues. Germline CDR1 and CDR2: SGHRS and YFSETQ. Trimming took 1 base from V and 0 from J, leaving 11 bases between them. CDR3 in DNA: TGCGCCAGCAGCTTGCGGGACACCCACTCCTATAATTCACCCCTCCACTTT. Amino acids: CASSLRDTHSYNSPLHF.

In its sample, this clone was seen a few times. The rearrangement joins TRBV27 to TRBJ2-7; D is unclear. Per germline, CDR1 MNHEY and CDR2 SMNVEV (reference sequence). The CDR3 runs to 15 residues. Trimming shortened V by 6 bases and J by 4 bases, and 19 bases separated the two germline ends. The CDR3 loop is CASSRSTALVYEQYF. In DNA, the CDR3 is TGTGCCAGCAGCCGTAGTACTGCGTTAGTGTACGAGCAGTACTTC.

This clone was observed a few times. The chain carries TRBV3-1 (or the pseudogene TRBV3-2) and TRBJ1-6; D not resolved. Trimming pared 0 bases from V and 10 bases from J, leaving 7 bases between. This CDR3 is built from 13 residues. Germline values: CDR1 LGHDT, CDR2 YNNKEL (reference sequence). CDR3 sequence reads: CASSQEEGSPLHF. DNA for the CDR3: TGTGCCAGCAGCCAAGAGGAGGGCTCACCCCTCCACTTT.

The chain uses TRBV6-5 and TRBJ1-1; D uncertain. The CDR3 runs 13 residues. V lost 7 bases, J lost 8 bases, and 17 bases lay in between. From germline, CDR1 is MNHEY and CDR2 SVGAGI. This CDR3 reads CASKDSRRSEAFF. In DNA form, the CDR3 reads TGTGCCAGCAAGGACTCCCGGAGATCGGAAGCTTTCTTT.

The table lists this clone with a count of one. The chain has TRBV19 and TRBJ1-2; D uncertain. V dropped 3 bases and J dropped 7 bases, with 9 bases sitting between them. The CDR3 contains 12 residues. Germline V CDR1 and CDR2: LNHDA, SQIVND (reference sequence). The CDR3 bases are TGTGCCAGTAGTATGGGAGGTCTTGGCTACACCTTC. Translated: CASSMGGLGYTF.

The rearrangement joins TRBV14 to TRBJ2-7; 10 bases agree with TRBD2. Germline assignment: CDR1 SGHDN and CDR2 FVKESK. J gave up 3 bases and V 1 base, and 6 bases lay outside the gene matches. The CDR3 totals 16 residues. This CDR3 is CASSQVTSGIIYEQYF. The CDR3 nucleotides read TGTGCCAGCAGCCAAGTAACTAGCGGGATCATCTACGAGCAGTACTTC.

This clone has just one count. The V and J genes are TRBV30 and TRBJ2-1; no clear D gene. Germline CDR1 reads GTSNPN; CDR2 reads SVGIG (reference sequence). The CDR3 spans 13 residues. Trimming shortened V by 2 bases and J by 5 bases, and 10 bases separated the two germline ends. The CDR3 region is CAWSLANDNEQFF. In DNA, the CDR3 is TGTGCCTGGAGTCTGGCAAATGACAATGAGCAGTTCTTC.

The chain joins TRBV4-2 to TRBJ2-7; TRBD1 might be the D (5 bases). V lost 4 bases and J lost 1, with 14 bases in between. CDR3 length: 15 amino acids. Germline CDR1 and CDR2: LGHNA and YNFKEQ. The CDR3 loop reads CASSPLQGPSYEQYF. The CDR3 nucleotides are TGTGCCAGCAGCCCCTTGCAGGGTCCATCCTACGAGCAGTACTTC.